A single sample gave rise to the 10 T cell receptor beta chains below, sequenced in a study of CD8+ T cells in alopecia areata. RNA extraction was followed by reverse transcription into cDNA, which acted as the sequencing template. This table comes from immunoSEQ multiplex PCR, and its TCRdb copy is limited to in-frame clones, with some not included. Of about 97,000 clones listed, around 45% were seen once; the top ten hold roughly 1.3%. The sample comprised CD4+ T cells sorted from blood. The origin of the receptors is a human donor with alopecia areata.

This chain joins TRBV2 and TRBJ1-2, with D unresolved. Trimming took 6 bases from V and 2 from J, leaving 7 bases between them. CDR3 size: 12 residues. CDR1 SNHLY and CDR2 FYNNEI come from the germline V gene. Here the CDR3 DNA reads TGTGCCAGCAGCGGGCCAAACTATGGCTACACCTTC. This encodes CASSGPNYGYTF.

In regard to this clone: Relative to the germline gene, one junction end is altered; a read error may explain this. CDR3 region: CSVVWGQTKSF. In DNA, the CDR3 is TGCAGCGTTGTTTGGGGACAGACTAAAAGCTTC. The V and J genes are TRBV29-1 and TRBJ2-7; 7 bases are a match to TRBD1. The CDR3 is 11 residues long. CDR1 is SQVTM and CDR2 is ANQGSEA in the germline V gene.

V usage is TRBV2 and J usage is TRBJ2-2; no reliable D call. The CDR3 spans 14 residues. V was shortened by 11 bases and J by 5 bases, with 18 bases between the two germline ends. CDR1 and CDR2 (germline): SNHLY, FYNNEI. The CDR3, as DNA: TGTGCCGGCTCCTCGGCGCGCGGTACCGGGGAGCTGTTTTTT. Translation: CAGSSARGTGELFF.

This clone has only a few counts. The V gene is TRBV7-3, the J gene TRBJ1-1, with unresolved D. Germline V gene data show CDR1 as SGHTA and CDR2 as FQGTGA. Trimming stripped 1 base from V and 1 base from J, with 7 bases between. The CDR3 length is 14 residues. Written as DNA, the CDR3 is TGTGCCAGCAGCTTAATAGGCCGGAACACTGAAGCTTTCTTT. It translates to CASSLIGRNTEAFF.

This sequence joins TRBV19 and TRBJ2-1; 10 positions agree with TRBD1. V lost 5 bases to trimming and J lost 9 bases; unmatched junction nucleotides: 10. Germline CDR1 and CDR2: LNHDA and SQIVND (reference sequence). This CDR3 has 15 amino acids. The CDR3 nucleotides read TGTGCCAGTAGTGTTGCGGACAGGGGGTTCGGTGAGCAGTTCTTC. This codes for CASSVADRGFGEQFF.

The chain is built from TRBV7-9 and TRBJ2-7, with no clear D. CDR3 size: 14 residues. With 0 bases removed from V and 3 bases from J, the gap between germline ends came to 9 bases. The germline V gene encodes CDR1 SEHNR and CDR2 FQNEAQ (reference sequence). In DNA form, the CDR3 reads TGTGCCAGCAGCTTAGCGAGCACATTCTACGAGCAGTACTTC. Translated, it gives CASSLASTFYEQYF. The full variable domain, rest sourced from reference TRBV7-9 and TRBJ2-7, is DTGVSQNPRHKITKRGQNVTFRCDPISEHNRLYWYRQTLGQGPEFLTYFQNEAQLEKSRLLSDRFSAERPKGSFSTLEIQRTEQGDSAMYLCASSLASTFYEQYFGPGTRLTVT.

The rearrangement links TRBV6-1 to TRBJ2-7; 11 bases map to TRBD2. This CDR3 is built from 15 residues. Trimming cost V 6 bases and J 5 bases; bases outside gene matches: 9. Germline lookup yields CDR1 MNHNS and CDR2 SASEGT. Here the CDR3 DNA reads TGTGCCAGCAGGAAGACTCTAGCGGGAGGACACGAGCAGTACTTC. Protein: CASRKTLAGGHEQYF.

The chain has TRBV29-1 and TRBJ2-5; no clear D. The CDR3 contains 14 residues. The germline V gene has CDR1 SQVTM and CDR2 ANQGSEA. V lost 3 bases and J lost 2, with 13 bases in between. The CDR3 DNA reads as TGCAGCGTTGAGGGCGGAAACTTACAAGAGACCCAGTACTTC. Residues: CSVEGGNLQETQYF. The full variable domain, its missing parts supplied by reference TRBV29-1 and TRBJ2-5, is SAVISQKPSRDICQRGTSLTIQCQVDSQVTMMFWYRQQPGQSLTLIATANQGSEATYESGFVIDKFPISRPNLTFSTLTVSNMSPEDSSIYLCSVEGGNLQETQYFGPGTRLLVL.

CDR3 sequence reads: CASSYGRGADEQYF. Written as DNA, the CDR3 is TGTGCCAGCAGTTACGGAAGGGGCGCGGACGAGCAGTACTTC. The genes are TRBV6-6 and TRBJ2-7, with D possibly matching TRBD1 (5 bases). Germline assignment: CDR1 MNHNY and CDR2 SVGAGI (reference sequence). V dropped 2 bases and J dropped 5 bases, with 13 bases sitting between them. The CDR3 length is 14 residues.

The V call is TRBV19, the J call TRBJ2-2; D remains unclear. V lost 6 bases, J lost 8 bases, and 7 bases lay in between. The germline CDR1 and CDR2 sequences are LNHDA and SQIVND (reference sequence). The CDR3 totals 11 residues. The CDR3 here is CASRLLGELFF. DNA for the CDR3: TGTGCCAGTAGGCTACTGGGGGAGCTGTTTTTT.